The present T cell receptor beta chain was sequenced within a study of early T cells in non-severe SARS-CoV-2 infection. The wider study: Chains from this unsorted whole-blood bulk RNA could not be paired. Whole-study results and caveats: Anti-spike CD8 responses were favored in VDJdb matching, and private and CD4 specificities were missed.

This CDR3 is 16 amino acids long. Germline loops: CDR1 SEHNR, CDR2 FQNEAQ (reference sequence). Trimming removed 5 bases from V and 1 base from J, with 14 bases in between. Attachment of unique molecular identifiers was made to individual cDNA molecules. TCRdb re-called the 5' RACE reads through MiXCR, storing one row per CDR3 protein. This table has some 91,000 distinct CDR3 sequences, about 15% appearing once. This clonotype was recorded a few times. Its antigen is not known. This TCR was sampled from an adult who was a healthcare worker with PCR-confirmed SARS-CoV-2 infection or an uninfected control (not recorded which). The rearrangement uses TRBV7-9 and TRBJ2-2, with D perhaps TRBD2 (5 bases). The sample comprised whole blood. The CDR3 sequence is CASSTQDWMNTGELFF. The CDR3 DNA sequence: TGTGCCAGCAGCACCCAGGACTGGATGAACACCGGGGAGCTGTTTTTT.